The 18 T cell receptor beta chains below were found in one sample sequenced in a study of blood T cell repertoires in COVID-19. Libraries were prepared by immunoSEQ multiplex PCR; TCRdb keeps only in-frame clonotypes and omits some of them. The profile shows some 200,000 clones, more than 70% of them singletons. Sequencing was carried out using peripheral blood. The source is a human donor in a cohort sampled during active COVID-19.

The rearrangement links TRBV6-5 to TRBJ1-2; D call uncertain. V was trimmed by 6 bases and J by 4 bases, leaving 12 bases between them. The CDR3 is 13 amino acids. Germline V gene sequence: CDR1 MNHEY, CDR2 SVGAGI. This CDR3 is CASRDDNFYGYTF. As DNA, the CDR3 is TGTGCCAGCAGGGATGACAATTTCTATGGCTACACCTTC.

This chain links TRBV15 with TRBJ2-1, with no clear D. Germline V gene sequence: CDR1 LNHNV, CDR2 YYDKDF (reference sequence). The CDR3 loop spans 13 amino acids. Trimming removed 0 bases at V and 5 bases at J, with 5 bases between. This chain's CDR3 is CATSREQDNEQFF. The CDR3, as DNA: TGTGCCACCAGCAGAGAGCAGGACAATGAGCAGTTCTTC. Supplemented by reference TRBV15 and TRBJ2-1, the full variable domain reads DAMVIQNPRYQVTQFGKPVTLSCSQTLNHNVMYWYQQKSSQAPKLLFHYYDKDFNNEADTPDNFQSRRPNTSFCFLDIRSPGLGDTAMYLCATSREQDNEQFFGPGTRLTVL.

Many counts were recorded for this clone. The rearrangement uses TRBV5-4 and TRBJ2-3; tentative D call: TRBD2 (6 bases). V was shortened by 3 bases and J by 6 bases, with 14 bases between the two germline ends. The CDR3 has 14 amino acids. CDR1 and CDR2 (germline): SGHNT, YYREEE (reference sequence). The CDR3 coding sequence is TGTGCCAGCAGCTCGGGAGCGTTGTTGGATACGCAGTATTTT. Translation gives CASSSGALLDTQYF.

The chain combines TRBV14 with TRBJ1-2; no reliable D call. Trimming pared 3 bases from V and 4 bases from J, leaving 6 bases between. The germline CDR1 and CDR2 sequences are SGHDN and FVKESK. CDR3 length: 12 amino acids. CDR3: CASSQRTYGYTF. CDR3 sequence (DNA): TGTGCCAGCAGCCAGCGTACCTATGGCTACACCTTC.

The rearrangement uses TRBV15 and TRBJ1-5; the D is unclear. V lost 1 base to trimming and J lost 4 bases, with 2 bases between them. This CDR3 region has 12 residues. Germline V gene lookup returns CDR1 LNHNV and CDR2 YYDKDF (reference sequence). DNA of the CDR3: TGTGCCACCAGCAGAGTAAATCAGCCCCAGCATTTT. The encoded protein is CATSRVNQPQHF. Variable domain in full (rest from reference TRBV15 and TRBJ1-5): DAMVIQNPRYQVTQFGKPVTLSCSQTLNHNVMYWYQQKSSQAPKLLFHYYDKDFNNEADTPDNFQSRRPNTSFCFLDIRSPGLGDTAMYLCATSRVNQPQHFGDGTRLSIL.

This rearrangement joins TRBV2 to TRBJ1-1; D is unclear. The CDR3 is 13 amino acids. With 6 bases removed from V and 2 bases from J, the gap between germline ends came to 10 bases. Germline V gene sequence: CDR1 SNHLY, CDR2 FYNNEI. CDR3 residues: CASRSGVNTEAFF. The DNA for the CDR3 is TGTGCCAGCAGATCCGGGGTCAACACTGAAGCTTTCTTT.

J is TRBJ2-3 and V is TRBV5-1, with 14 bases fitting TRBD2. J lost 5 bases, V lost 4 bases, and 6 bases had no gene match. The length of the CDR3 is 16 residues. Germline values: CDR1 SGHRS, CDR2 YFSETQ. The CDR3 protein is CASSTGLAGVIDTQYF. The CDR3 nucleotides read TGCGCCAGCAGCACGGGACTAGCGGGAGTGATAGATACGCAGTATTTT. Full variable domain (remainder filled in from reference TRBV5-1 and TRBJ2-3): KAGVTQTPRYLIKTRGQQVTLSCSPISGHRSVSWYQQTPGQGLQFLFEYFSETQRNKGNFPGRFSGRQFSNSRSEMNVSTLELGDSALYLCASSTGLAGVIDTQYFGPGTRLTVL.

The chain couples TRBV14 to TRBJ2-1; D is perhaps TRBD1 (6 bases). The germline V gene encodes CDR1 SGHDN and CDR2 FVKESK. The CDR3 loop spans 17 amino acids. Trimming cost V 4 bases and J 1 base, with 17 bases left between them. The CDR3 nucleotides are TGTGCCAGCAGCCGATCTGGATGGGGGCGGTCCTACAATGAGCAGTTCTTC. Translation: CASSRSGWGRSYNEQFF. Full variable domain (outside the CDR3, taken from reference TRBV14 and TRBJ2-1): EAGVTQFPSHSVIEKGQTVTLRCDPISGHDNLYWYRRVMGKEIKFLLHFVKESKQDESGMPNNRFLAERTGGTYSTLKVQPAELEDSGVYFCASSRSGWGRSYNEQFFGPGTRLTVL.

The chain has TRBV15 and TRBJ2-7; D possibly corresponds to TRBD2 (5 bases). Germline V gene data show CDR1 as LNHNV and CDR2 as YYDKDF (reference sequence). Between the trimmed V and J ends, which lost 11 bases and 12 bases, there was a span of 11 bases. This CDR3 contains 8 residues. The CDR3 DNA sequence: TGTGCCCCAGAGGGTCCGTACTTC. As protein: CAPEGPYF.

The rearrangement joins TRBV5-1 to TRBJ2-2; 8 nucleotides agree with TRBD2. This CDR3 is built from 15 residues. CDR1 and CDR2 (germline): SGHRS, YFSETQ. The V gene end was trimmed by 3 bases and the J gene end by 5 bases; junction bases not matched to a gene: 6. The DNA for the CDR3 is TGCGCCAGCAGCTGGAGCGGGGGAGGGACCGGGGAGCTGTTTTTT. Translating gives CASSWSGGGTGELFF.

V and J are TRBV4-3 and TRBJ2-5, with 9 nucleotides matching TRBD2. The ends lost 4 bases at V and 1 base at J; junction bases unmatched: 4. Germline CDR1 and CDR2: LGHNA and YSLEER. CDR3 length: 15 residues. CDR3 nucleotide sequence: TGCGCCAGCAGCCCGATGCGGGGGGGCCAAGAGACCCAGTACTTC. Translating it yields CASSPMRGGQETQYF.

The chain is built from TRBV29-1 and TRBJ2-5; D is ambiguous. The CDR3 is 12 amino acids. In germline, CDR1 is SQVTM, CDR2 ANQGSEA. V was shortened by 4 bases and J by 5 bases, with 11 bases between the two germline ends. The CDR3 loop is CSVVRKRETQYF. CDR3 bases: TGCAGCGTTGTGCGAAAACGGGAGACCCAGTACTTC.

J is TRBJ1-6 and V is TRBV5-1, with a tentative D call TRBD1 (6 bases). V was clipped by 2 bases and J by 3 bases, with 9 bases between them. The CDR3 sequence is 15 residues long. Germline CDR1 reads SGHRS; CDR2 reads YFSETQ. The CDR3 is CASSLQGYYNSPLHF. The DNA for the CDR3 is TGCGCCAGCAGCTTACAGGGCTACTATAATTCACCCCTCCACTTT.

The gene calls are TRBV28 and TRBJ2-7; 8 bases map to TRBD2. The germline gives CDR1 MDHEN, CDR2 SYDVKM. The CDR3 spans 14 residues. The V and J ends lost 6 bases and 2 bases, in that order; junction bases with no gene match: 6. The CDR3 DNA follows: TGTGCCAGCAGGGCGGGGGGACTGGCCTACGAGCAGTACTTC. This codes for CASRAGGLAYEQYF.

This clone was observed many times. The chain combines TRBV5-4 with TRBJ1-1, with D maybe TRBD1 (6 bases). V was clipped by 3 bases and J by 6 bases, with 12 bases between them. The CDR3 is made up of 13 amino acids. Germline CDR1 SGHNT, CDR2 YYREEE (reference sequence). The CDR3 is CASSWGQISEAFF. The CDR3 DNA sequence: TGTGCCAGCAGCTGGGGGCAAATTTCTGAAGCTTTCTTT.

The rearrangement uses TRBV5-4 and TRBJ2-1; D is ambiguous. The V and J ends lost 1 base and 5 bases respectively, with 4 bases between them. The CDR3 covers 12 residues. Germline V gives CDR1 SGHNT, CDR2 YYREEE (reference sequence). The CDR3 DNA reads TGTGCCAGCAGCTTGCGTGACAATGAGCAGTTCTTC. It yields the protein CASSLRDNEQFF.

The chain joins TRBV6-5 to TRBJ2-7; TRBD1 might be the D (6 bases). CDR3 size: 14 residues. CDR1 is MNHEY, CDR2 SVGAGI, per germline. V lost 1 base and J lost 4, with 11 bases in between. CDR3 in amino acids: CASSYFKTGYEQYF. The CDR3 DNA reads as TGTGCCAGCAGTTACTTTAAAACAGGGTACGAGCAGTACTTC.

CDR3 sequence (DNA): TGTGCCAGCAGCCCCCGGATCATAGCAATCACCTCGGTATGGCCCCAGCATTTT. As protein: CASSPRIIAITSVWPQHF. The chain recombines TRBV14 with TRBJ1-5, with unresolved D. This CDR3 spans 18 amino acids. Germline-derived CDR1 and CDR2 are SGHDN and FVKESK. Trimming removed 4 bases from V and 9 bases from J, with 28 bases in between. The variable domain in full, with the rest retrieved from reference TRBV14 and TRBJ1-5, is EAGVTQFPSHSVIEKGQTVTLRCDPISGHDNLYWYRRVMGKEIKFLLHFVKESKQDESGMPNNRFLAERTGGTYSTLKVQPAELEDSGVYFCASSPRIIAITSVWPQHFGDGTRLSIL.